A selection of T cell receptor beta chains follows, all from one sample in a study of blood T cell repertoires in COVID-19. The table came from immunoSEQ multiplex PCR; TCRdb's copy has only in-frame clones and leaves some out. This table holds approximately 300,000 clones, approximately 84% found once. Sequences were obtained from PBMCs or T cells enriched from blood (not recorded which). These receptors came from a man aged 25 to 45 who had recovered from COVID-19. Each CDR3 is given with its conserved first and last residue. The D gene is left open where the match is weak. Size is stated for part of the rows, as once, few or many counts, or as a class when the clone is expanded.

TRBJ1-6 TRBV2 NA NA CASSEPLNSGRPNSPLHF TGTGCCAGCAGCGAACCTCTAAATTCAGGAAGGCCAAATTCACCCCTCCACTTT
TRBJ2-4 TRBV27 NA NA CASGRQVAADIQYF TGTGCCAGCGGTAGACAGGTAGCAGCAGACATTCAGTACTTC
TRBJ2-5 TRBV3-1/TRBV3-2 NA NA CASSRRTGETQYF TGTGCCAGCAGTCGCAGGACGGGGGAGACCCAGTACTTC
TRBJ1-4 TRBV2 once NA CASRGGREKLFF TGTGCCAGCCGGGGGGGCCGGGAAAAACTGTTTTTT
TRBJ2-4 TRBV27 NA NA CASSLGTTKNIQYF TGTGCCAGCAGTTTAGGGACAACCAAAAACATTCAGTACTTC
TRBJ1-1 TRBV11-2 NA NA CASSPTAMNTEAFF TGTGCCAGCAGCCCGACAGCGATGAACACTGAAGCTTTCTTT
TRBJ1-4 TRBV4-1 NA NA CASSQESVRGDEKLFF TGCGCCAGCAGCCAAGAGTCGGTCAGGGGAGATGAAAAACTGTTTTTT
TRBJ2-2 TRBV6-4 NA NA CASRAGGTGELFF TGTGCCAGCAGGGCCGGGGGCACCGGGGAGCTGTTTTTT
TRBJ2-2 TRBV19 NA NA CASSRGQTNTGELFF TGTGCCAGTAGTCGAGGACAGACGAACACCGGGGAGCTGTTTTTT
TRBJ1-1 TRBV5-1 NA TRBD1 CASSFTGGPNTEAFF TGCGCCAGCAGCTTCACAGGGGGCCCGAACACTGAAGCTTTCTTT
TRBJ1-6 TRBV19 NA NA CASRQKGANSPLHF TGTGCCAGTCGACAGAAAGGGGCGAATTCACCCCTCCACTTT
TRBJ2-1 TRBV7-9 NA NA CASSFGGPQNEQFF TGTGCCAGCAGCTTCGGGGGGCCGCAAAATGAGCAGTTCTTC
TRBJ1-6 TRBV7-9 NA TRBD1 CASKRRQGARNSPLHF TGTGCCAGCAAAAGGCGACAGGGGGCGCGGAATTCACCCCTCCACTTT
TRBJ1-4 TRBV6-5 NA NA CASLGGEADEKLFF TGTGCCAGCCTCGGCGGGGAGGCGGATGAAAAACTGTTTTTT
TRBJ2-3 TRBV2 NA NA CASRVAASTDTQYF TGTGCCAGCAGGGTAGCGGCTAGCACAGATACGCAGTATTTT
TRBJ1-3 TRBV18 NA NA CASSGGDTIYF TGTGCCAGCTCTGGAGGAGACACCATATATTTT
TRBJ2-5 TRBV6-5 NA TRBD2 CASTTTGLGSETQYF TGTGCCAGCACTACTACGGGACTAGGTAGCGAGACCCAGTACTTC
TRBJ1-2 TRBV9 NA NA CASSVAGDGVGVGYTF TGTGCCAGCAGCGTAGCAGGGGACGGCGTTGGAGTGGGCTACACCTTC
TRBJ2-7 TRBV12-3/TRBV12-4 NA NA CASSLAGGRQYF TGTGCCAGCAGTTTAGCGGGGGGGCGGCAGTACTTC
TRBJ2-2 TRBV5-1 NA TRBD1 CASSFGTGANTGELFF TGCGCCAGCAGCTTTGGGACAGGGGCGAATACCGGGGAGCTGTTTTTT
TRBJ1-4 TRBV6-5 NA NA CASRAQEKLFF TGTGCCAGCAGAGCACAGGAAAAACTGTTTTTT
TRBJ2-3 TRBV5-4 NA NA CASSLTGGGSTDTQYF TGTGCCAGCAGCTTGACCGGGGGAGGATCCACAGATACGCAGTATTTT
TRBJ2-5 TRBV24-1 NA NA CATSGAGILQETQYF TGTGCCACCAGTGGGGCGGGGATCCTCCAAGAGACCCAGTACTTC
TRBJ2-7 TRBV18 once NA CASSPLAGPLSYEQYF TGTGCCAGCTCACCACTCGCGGGACCACTTTCCTACGAGCAGTACTTC
TRBJ2-1 TRBV6-2/TRBV6-3 NA NA CASSYPGVSEQFF TGTGCCAGCAGTTACCCGGGTGTCAGTGAGCAGTTCTTC
TRBJ2-7 TRBV12-1 NA NA CASSFVAGGPASYEQYF TGTGCCAGCAGCTTTGTGGCGGGAGGGCCCGCGTCCTACGAGCAGTACTTC
TRBJ1-2 TRBV10-1 NA TRBD1 CASSESRTGGYTF TGCGCCAGCAGTGAGTCAAGGACAGGGGGCTACACCTTC
TRBJ1-4 TRBV6-5 NA TRBD1 CASSSGTAANEKLFF TGTGCCAGCAGTTCAGGGACAGCAGCTAATGAAAAACTGTTTTTT
TRBJ2-2 TRBV19 NA TRBD2 CASSIVIKLAGPLGTTGELFF TGTGCCAGTAGTATAGTAATTAAGCTAGCGGGACCATTGGGGACCACCGGGGAGCTGTTTTTT
TRBJ2-3 TRBV5-1 once TRBD2 CASSGIAGGPPDTQYF TGCGCCAGCAGCGGGATAGCGGGAGGGCCCCCAGATACGCAGTATTTT
TRBJ2-3 TRBV6-5 NA NA CASSYGGGGDTQYF TGTGCCAGCAGTTATGGAGGGGGAGGGGATACGCAGTATTTT
TRBJ2-7 TRBV5-1 NA TRBD1 CASSSDRVNEQYF TGCGCCAGCAGCTCGGACAGGGTCAACGAGCAGTACTTC
TRBJ1-2 TRBV7-9 few NA CASSLGLPYGYTF TGTGCCAGCAGCTTAGGGCTGCCCTATGGCTACACCTTC
TRBJ2-7 TRBV7-2 NA TRBD1 CASRHRGLYEQYF TGTGCCAGCAGGCACAGGGGGCTCTACGAGCAGTACTTC
TRBJ2-7 TRBV5-1 NA TRBD2 CASSLGTSGRGGDEQYF TGCGCCAGCAGCTTGGGGACTAGCGGGAGGGGTGGAGACGAGCAGTACTTC
TRBJ2-7 TRBV21-1 NA NA CASSKSVARYEQYF TGTGCCAGCAGCAAAAGCGTCGCCCGCTACGAGCAGTACTTC
TRBJ1-5 TRBV19 once TRBD1 CASHAITGGRQPQHF TGTGCCAGTCACGCCATTACAGGGGGCAGACAGCCCCAGCATTTT
TRBJ1-6 TRBV14 NA NA CASSPWDTYNSPLHF TGTGCCAGCAGCCCCTGGGACACCTATAATTCACCCCTCCACTTT
TRBJ2-3 TRBV6-2/TRBV6-3 NA TRBD2 CASSALAGGYITDTQYF TGTGCCAGCAGTGCACTAGCGGGAGGGTATATCACAGATACGCAGTATTTT
TRBJ2-2 TRBV5-1 NA NA CASREKAGNTGELFF TGCGCCAGCAGGGAAAAAGCGGGGAACACCGGGGAGCTGTTTTTT
TRBJ2-1 TRBV5-1 NA TRBD1 CASSSGTGGPYNEQFF TGCGCCAGCAGCTCCGGGACAGGGGGCCCCTACAATGAGCAGTTCTTC
TRBJ2-6 TRBV30 NA NA CAWRGPSPSSGANVLTF TGTGCCTGGAGGGGGCCGTCACCTAGCTCTGGGGCCAACGTCCTGACTTTC
TRBJ1-1 TRBV6-5 NA TRBD1 CASAQGAGNTEAFF TGTGCCAGTGCACAGGGGGCAGGAAACACTGAAGCTTTCTTT
TRBJ2-1 TRBV5-4 once TRBD2 CASSLALGLGDEQFF TGTGCCAGCAGCTTGGCCCTGGGACTAGGCGATGAGCAGTTCTTC
TRBJ2-3 TRBV7-9 NA TRBD2 CASSLGLVRELADTQYF TGTGCCAGCAGCTTAGGCCTCGTGCGGGAGCTTGCAGATACGCAGTATTTT
TRBJ2-7 TRBV5-5 NA NA CASSSSRQLGSYEQYF TGTGCCAGCAGCTCGTCACGACAACTAGGTTCCTACGAGCAGTACTTC
TRBJ2-3 TRBV20-1 NA NA CSATITDTQYF TGCAGTGCTACCATCACAGATACGCAGTATTTT
TRBJ1-2 TRBV7-2 NA NA CASSLGTSYGYTF TGTGCCAGCAGCTTAGGTACCAGCTATGGCTACACCTTC